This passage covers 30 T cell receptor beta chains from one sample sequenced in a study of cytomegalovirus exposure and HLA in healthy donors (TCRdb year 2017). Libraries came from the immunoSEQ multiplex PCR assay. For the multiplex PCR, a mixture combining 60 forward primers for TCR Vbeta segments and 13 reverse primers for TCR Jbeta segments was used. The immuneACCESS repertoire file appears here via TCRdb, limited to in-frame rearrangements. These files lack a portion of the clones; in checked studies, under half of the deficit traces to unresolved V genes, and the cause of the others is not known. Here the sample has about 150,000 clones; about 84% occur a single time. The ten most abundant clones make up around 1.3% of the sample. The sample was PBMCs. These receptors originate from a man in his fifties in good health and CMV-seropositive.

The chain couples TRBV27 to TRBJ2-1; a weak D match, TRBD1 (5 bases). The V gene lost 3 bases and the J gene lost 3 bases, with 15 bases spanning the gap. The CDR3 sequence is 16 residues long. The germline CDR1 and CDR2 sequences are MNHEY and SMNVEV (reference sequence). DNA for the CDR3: TGTGCCAGCAGTTTGCTAGGGGCGTCGGGCTACAATGAGCAGTTCTTC. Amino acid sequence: CASSLLGASGYNEQFF.

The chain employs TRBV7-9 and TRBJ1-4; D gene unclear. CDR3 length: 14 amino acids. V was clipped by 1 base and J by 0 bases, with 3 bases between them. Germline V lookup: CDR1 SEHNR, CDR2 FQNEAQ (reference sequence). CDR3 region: CASSLGATNEKLFF. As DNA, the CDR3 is TGTGCCAGCAGCTTAGGCGCAACTAATGAAAAACTGTTTTTT.

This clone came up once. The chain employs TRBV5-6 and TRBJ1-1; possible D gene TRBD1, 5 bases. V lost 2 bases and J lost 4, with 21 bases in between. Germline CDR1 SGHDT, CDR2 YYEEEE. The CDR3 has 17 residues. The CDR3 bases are TGTGCCAGCAGCTTTGCGGGACGGGGTAGGGCCAGCACTGAAGCTTTCTTT. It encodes CASSFAGRGRASTEAFF.

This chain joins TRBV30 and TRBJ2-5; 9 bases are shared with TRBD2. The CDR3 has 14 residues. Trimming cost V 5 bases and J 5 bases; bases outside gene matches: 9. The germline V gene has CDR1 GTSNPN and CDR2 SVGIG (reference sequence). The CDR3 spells CAWRLAGVRETQYF. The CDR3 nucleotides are TGTGCCTGGCGGTTAGCGGGGGTGCGTGAGACCCAGTACTTC. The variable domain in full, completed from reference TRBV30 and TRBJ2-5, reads SQTIHQWPATLVQPVGSPLSLECTVEGTSNPNLYWYRQAAGRGLQLLFYSVGIGQISSEVPQNLSASRPQDRQFILSSKKLLLSDSGFYLCAWRLAGVRETQYFGPGTRLLVL.

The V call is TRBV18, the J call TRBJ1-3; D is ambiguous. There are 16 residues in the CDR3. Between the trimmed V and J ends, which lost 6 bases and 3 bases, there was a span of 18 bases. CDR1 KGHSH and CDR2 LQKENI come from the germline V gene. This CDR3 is CASSPRRGTSGNTIYF. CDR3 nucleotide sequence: TGTGCCAGCTCTCCGAGGCGGGGAACCAGTGGAAACACCATATATTTT.

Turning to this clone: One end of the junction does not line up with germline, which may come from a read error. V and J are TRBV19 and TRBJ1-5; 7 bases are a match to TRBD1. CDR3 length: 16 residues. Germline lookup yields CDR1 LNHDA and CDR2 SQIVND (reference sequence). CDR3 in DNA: TGTGCCAGTAGTCTAGATATGGACAGGCGCTATCAGCCCCAGCATTTT. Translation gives CASSLDMDRRYQPQHF.

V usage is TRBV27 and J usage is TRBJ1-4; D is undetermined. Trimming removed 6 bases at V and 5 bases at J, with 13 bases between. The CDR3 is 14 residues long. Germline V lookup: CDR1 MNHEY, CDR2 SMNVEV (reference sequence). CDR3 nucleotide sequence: TGTGCCAGCAGCGGCGGGTGGAGGAATGAAAAACTGTTTTTT. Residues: CASSGGWRNEKLFF.

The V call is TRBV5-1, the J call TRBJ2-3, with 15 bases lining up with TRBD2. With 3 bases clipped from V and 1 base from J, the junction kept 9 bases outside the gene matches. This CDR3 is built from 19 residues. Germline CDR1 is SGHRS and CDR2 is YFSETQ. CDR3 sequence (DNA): TGCGCCAGCAGCTCCCCGGGACTAGCGGGAGGCATCCGCACAGATACGCAGTATTTT. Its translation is CASSSPGLAGGIRTDTQYF. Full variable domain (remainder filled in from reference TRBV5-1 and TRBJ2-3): KAGVTQTPRYLIKTRGQQVTLSCSPISGHRSVSWYQQTPGQGLQFLFEYFSETQRNKGNFPGRFSGRQFSNSRSEMNVSTLELGDSALYLCASSSPGLAGGIRTDTQYFGPGTRLTVL.

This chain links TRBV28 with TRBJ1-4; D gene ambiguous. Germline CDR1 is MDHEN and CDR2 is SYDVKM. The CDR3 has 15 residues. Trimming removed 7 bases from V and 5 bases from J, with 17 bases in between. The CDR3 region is CASTKRKLGNEKLFF. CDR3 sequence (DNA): TGTGCCAGCACGAAACGGAAGCTCGGGAATGAAAAACTGTTTTTT.

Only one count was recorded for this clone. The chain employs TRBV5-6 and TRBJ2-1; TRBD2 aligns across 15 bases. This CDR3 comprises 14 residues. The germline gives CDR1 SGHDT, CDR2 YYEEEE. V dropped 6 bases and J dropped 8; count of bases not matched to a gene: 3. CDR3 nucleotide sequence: TGTGCCAGCACGGGGACTAGCGGGGGGTATGAGCAGTTCTTC. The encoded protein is CASTGTSGGYEQFF.

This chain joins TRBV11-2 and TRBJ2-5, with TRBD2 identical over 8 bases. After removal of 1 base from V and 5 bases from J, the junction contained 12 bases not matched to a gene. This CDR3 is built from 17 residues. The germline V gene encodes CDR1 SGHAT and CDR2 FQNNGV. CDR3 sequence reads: CASSLGQAGAGRETQYF. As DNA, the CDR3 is TGTGCCAGCAGCTTAGGACAAGCGGGGGCGGGTCGTGAGACCCAGTACTTC.

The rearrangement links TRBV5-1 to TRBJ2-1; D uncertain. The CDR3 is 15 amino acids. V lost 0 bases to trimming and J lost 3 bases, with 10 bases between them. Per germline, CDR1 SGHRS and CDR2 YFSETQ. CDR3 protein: CASSLEIGVYNEQFF. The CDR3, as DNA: TGCGCCAGCAGCTTGGAGATCGGAGTCTACAATGAGCAGTTCTTC.

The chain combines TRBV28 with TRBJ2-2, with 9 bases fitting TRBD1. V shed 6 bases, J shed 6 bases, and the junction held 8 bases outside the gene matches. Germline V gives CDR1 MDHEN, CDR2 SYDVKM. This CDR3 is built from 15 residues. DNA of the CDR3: TGTGCCAGCAGAATAGCCGGGACAGGGTCCGGGGAGCTGTTTTTT. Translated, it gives CASRIAGTGSGELFF. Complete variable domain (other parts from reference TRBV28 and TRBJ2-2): DVKVTQSSRYLVKRTGEKVFLECVQDMDHENMFWYRQDPGLGLRLIYFSYDVKMKEKGDIPEGYSVSREKKERFSLILESASTNQTSMYLCASRIAGTGSGELFFGEGSRLTVL.

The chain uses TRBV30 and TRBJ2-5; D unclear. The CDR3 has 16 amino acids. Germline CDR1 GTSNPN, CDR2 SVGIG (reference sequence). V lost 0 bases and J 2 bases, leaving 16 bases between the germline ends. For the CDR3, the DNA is TGTGCCTGGAGTGTAGGTGGCCGGGTCTGGCAAGAGACCCAGTACTTC. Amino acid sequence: CAWSVGGRVWQETQYF.

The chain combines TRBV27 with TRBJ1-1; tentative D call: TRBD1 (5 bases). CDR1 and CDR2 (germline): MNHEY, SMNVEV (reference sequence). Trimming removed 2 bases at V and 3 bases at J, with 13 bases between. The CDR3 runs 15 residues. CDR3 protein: CASSLRQGGYTEAFF. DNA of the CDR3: TGTGCCAGCAGTTTACGGCAGGGTGGATACACTGAAGCTTTCTTT.

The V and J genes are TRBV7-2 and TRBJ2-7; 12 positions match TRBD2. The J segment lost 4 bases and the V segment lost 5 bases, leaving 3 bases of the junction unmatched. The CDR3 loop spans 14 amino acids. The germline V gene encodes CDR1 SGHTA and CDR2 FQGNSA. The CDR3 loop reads CASSRTSGMYEQYF. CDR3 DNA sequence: TGTGCCAGCAGCCGGACTAGCGGGATGTACGAGCAGTACTTC.

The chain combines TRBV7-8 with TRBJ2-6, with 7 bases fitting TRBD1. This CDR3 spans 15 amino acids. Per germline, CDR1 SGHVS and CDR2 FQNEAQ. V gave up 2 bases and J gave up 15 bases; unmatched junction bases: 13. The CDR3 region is CASSLQGVVQRGLTF. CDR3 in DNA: TGTGCCAGCAGCTTACAGGGGGTCGTACAACGGGGCCTGACTTTC.

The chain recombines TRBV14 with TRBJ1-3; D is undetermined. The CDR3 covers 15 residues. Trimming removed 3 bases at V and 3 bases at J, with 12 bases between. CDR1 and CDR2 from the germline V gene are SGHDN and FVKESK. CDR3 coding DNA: TGTGCCAGCAGCCAGACACCTCCCCGTGGAAACACCATATATTTT. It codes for CASSQTPPRGNTIYF.

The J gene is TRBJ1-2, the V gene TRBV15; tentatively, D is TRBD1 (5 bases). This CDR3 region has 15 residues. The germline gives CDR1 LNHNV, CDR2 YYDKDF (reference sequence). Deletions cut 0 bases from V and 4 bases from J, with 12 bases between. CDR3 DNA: TGTGCCACCAGCAGAGATCCGGGACTTCTCTATGGCTACACCTTC. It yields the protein CATSRDPGLLYGYTF. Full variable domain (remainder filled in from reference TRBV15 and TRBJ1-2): DAMVIQNPRYQVTQFGKPVTLSCSQTLNHNVMYWYQQKSSQAPKLLFHYYDKDFNNEADTPDNFQSRRPNTSFCFLDIRSPGLGDTAMYLCATSRDPGLLYGYTFGSGTRLTVV.

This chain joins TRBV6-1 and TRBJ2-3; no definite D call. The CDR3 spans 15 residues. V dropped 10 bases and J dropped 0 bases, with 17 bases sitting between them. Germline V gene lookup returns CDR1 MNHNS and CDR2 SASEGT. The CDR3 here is CATRRRLFSTDTQYF. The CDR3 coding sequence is TGTGCCACCCGGCGGCGGCTCTTTAGCACAGATACGCAGTATTTT.

DNA for the CDR3: TGCGCCAGCAGCTTCAATGGCGGGGGGGCTTACACCGGGGAGCTGTTTTTT. Its protein is CASSFNGGGAYTGELFF. The V and J genes are TRBV5-1 and TRBJ2-2; 9 bases map to TRBD2. Germline loops: CDR1 SGHRS, CDR2 YFSETQ. The CDR3 is made up of 17 amino acids. The J segment lost 3 bases and the V segment lost 2 bases, leaving 8 bases of the junction unmatched.

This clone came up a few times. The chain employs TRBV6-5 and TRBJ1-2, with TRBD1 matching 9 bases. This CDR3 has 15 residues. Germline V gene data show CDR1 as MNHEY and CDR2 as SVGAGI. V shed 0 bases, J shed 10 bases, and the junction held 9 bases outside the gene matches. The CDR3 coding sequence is TGTGCCAGCAGTTACTCGTGGGGACAGGGAGGAGACTACACCTTC. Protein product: CASSYSWGQGGDYTF.

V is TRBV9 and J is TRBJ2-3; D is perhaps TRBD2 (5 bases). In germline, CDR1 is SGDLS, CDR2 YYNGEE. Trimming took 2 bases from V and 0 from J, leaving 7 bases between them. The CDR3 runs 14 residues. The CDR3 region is CASSVGSSTDTQYF. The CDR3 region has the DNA TGTGCCAGCAGCGTTGGGAGTAGCACAGATACGCAGTATTTT.

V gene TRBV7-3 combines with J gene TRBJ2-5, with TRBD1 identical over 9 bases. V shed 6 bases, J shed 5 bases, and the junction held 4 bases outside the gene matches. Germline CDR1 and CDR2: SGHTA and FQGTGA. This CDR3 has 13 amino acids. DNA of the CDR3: TGTGCCAGCAGTTCCGGGACAGGGGAGACCCAGTACTTC. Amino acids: CASSSGTGETQYF.

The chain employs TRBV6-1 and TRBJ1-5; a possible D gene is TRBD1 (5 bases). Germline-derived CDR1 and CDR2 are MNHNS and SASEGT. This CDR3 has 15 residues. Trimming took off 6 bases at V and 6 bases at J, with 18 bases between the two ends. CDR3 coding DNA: TGTGCCAGCAGAGCACGGGGGGGGGTCGCTCAGCCCCAGCATTTT. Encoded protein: CASRARGGVAQPQHF.

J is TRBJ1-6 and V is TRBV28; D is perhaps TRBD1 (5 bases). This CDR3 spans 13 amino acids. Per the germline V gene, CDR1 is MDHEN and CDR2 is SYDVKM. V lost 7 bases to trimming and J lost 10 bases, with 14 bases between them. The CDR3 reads CASTSPRGSPLHF. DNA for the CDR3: TGTGCCAGCACTTCCCCCCGGGGGTCACCCCTCCACTTT.

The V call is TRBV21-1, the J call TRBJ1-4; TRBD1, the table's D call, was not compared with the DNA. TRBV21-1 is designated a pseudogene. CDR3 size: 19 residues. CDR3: CASSKVGTGDQDTNEKLFF. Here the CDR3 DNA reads TGTGCCAGCAGCAAAGTTGGGACAGGGGATCAGGACACTAATGAAAAACTGTTTTTT.

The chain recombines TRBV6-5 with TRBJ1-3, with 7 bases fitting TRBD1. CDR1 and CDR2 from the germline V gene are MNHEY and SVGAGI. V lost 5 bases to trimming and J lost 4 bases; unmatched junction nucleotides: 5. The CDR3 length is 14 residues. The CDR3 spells CASSVTGVGNTIYF. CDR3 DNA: TGTGCCAGCAGTGTTACAGGGGTAGGAAACACCATATATTTT.

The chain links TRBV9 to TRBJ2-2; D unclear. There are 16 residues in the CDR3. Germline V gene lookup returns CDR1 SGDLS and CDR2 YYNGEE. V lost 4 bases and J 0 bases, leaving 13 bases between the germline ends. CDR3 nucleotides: TGTGCCAGCAGCCCTCGACAAGCCGCGAACACCGGGGAGCTGTTTTTT. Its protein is CASSPRQAANTGELFF.

The CDR3: CATLADKYQETQYF. CDR3 in DNA: TGTGCCACCCTGGCCGACAAATACCAAGAGACCCAGTACTTC. The chain links TRBV2 to TRBJ2-5; no definite D call. Germline CDR1 and CDR2: SNHLY and FYNNEI. Trimming cost V 10 bases and J 0 bases, with 15 bases left between them. This CDR3 is 14 amino acids long.